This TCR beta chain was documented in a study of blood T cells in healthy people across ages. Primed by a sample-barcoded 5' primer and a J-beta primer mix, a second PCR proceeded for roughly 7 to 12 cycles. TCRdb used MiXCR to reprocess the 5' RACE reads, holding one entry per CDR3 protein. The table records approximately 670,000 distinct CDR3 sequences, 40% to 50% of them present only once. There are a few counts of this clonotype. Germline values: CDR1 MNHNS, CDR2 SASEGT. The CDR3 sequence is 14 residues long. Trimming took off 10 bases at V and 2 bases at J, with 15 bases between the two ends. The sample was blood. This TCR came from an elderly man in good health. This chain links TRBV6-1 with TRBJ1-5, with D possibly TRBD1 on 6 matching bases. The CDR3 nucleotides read TGTGCCATTGCCTTACACAGGGGCAATCAGCCCCAGCATTTT. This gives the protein CAIALHRGNQPQHF.